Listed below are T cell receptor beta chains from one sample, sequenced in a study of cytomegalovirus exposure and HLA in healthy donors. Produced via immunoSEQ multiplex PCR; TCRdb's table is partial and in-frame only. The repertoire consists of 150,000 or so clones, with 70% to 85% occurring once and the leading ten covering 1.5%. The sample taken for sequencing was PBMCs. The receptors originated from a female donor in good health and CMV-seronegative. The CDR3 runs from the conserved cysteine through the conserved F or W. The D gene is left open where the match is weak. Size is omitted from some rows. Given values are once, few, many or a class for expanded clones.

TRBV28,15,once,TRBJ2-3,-,TGTGCCAGCAGTGGGACTTCCACTATCACAGATACGCAGTATTTT,CASSGTSTITDTQYF
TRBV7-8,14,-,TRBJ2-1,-,TGTGCCAGCAGCTTAGAGATAGGCGGGTCCGAGCAGTTCTTC,CASSLEIGGSEQFF
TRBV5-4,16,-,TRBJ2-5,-,TGTGCCAGCAGCTTGGGGCAGGCAGAGGGTAAAGAGACCCAGTACTTC,CASSLGQAEGKETQYF
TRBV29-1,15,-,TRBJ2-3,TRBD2,TGCAGCGTCGTACTAGCGGGAGGGCCGGCAGATACGCAGTATTTT,CSVVLAGGPADTQYF
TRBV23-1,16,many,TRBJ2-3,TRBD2,TGCGCCAGCAGTTCATGGCGGGAGGGCCCGCCAGATACGCAGTATTTT,CASSSWREGPPDTQYF
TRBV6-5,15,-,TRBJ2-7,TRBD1,TGTGCCAGCAGTTACTCGGAGACAGGGGGCTACGAGCAGTACTTC,CASSYSETGGYEQYF
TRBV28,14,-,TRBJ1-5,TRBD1,TGTGCCAGCAGTTACAGGGGACGTAATCAGCCCCAGCATTTT,CASSYRGRNQPQHF
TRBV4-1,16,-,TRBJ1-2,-,TGCGCCAGCAGCCAACAGGGAGCGGGAGCTAACTATGGCTACACCTTC,CASSQQGAGANYGYTF
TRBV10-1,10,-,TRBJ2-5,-,TGCGCCAGCACGCGGGAGACCCAGTACTTC,CASTRETQYF
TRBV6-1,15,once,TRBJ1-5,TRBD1,TGTGCCAGCAGGGAAATACAGGGGGTCCATCAGCCCCAGCATTTT,CASREIQGVHQPQHF
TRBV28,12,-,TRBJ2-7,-,TGTGCCAGCAGTTTAGGCAGCTACGAGCAGTACTTC,CASSLGSYEQYF
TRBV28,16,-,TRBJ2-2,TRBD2,TGTGCCAGCAGTTCGGGACTAGCCGTGAACACCGGGGAGCTGTTTTTT,CASSSGLAVNTGELFF
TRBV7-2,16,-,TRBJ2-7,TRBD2,TGTGCCAGCAGCTTAGCGGGCGGGAGGGCCCCCTACGAGCAGTACTTC,CASSLAGGRAPYEQYF
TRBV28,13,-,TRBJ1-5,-,TGTGCCAGCATCCCGGGAGGCAATCAGCCCCAGCATTTT,CASIPGGNQPQHF
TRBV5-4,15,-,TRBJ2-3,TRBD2,TGTGCCAGCAGTAAGAGCGGGAGTTTGACAGATACGCAGTATTTT,CASSKSGSLTDTQYF
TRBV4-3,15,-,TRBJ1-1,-,TGCGCCAGCAGCCAAGATGTCTTCGGGGACACTGAAGCTTTCTTT,CASSQDVFGDTEAFF
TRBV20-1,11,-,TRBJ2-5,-,TGCAGGTCCGTATTCCAAGAGACCCAGTACTTC,CRSVFQETQYF
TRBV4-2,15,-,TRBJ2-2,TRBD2,TGTGCCAGCAGCCAAGGAGCTAGCGGGACGGGGGAGCTGTTTTTT,CASSQGASGTGELFF
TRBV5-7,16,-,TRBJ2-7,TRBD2,TGTGCCAGCAGACCTACTAGCGGGAGCTTTACCTACGAGCAGTACTTC,CASRPTSGSFTYEQYF
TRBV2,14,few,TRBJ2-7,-,TGTGCCAGCAGTGAAATGGTACGGGTCTACGAGCAGTACTTC,CASSEMVRVYEQYF
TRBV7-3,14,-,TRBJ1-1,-,TGTGCCAGCAGCTTAGCAGGCCTGAACACTGAAGCTTTCTTT,CASSLAGLNTEAFF
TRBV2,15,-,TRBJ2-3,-,TGTGCCAGCAGCGAGGCGGACAGCCCGTGGGATACGCAGTATTTT,CASSEADSPWDTQYF
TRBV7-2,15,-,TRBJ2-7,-,TGTGCCAGCAGCGAACTGGGAGTCTATCCCTACGAGCAGTACTTC,CASSELGVYPYEQYF
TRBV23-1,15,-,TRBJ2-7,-,TGCGCCAGCAGTCAATCAGCGACTGCGGACTACGAGCAGTACTTC,CASSQSATADYEQYF
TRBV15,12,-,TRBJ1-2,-,TGTGCCACCAGCTCCACGGGGTATGGCTACACCTTC,CATSSTGYGYTF
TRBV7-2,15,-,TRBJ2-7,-,TGTGCCAGCAGCTCTTCCTCGGGATTTACCTACGAGCAGTACTTC,CASSSSSGFTYEQYF
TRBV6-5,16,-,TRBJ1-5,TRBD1,TGTGCCAGCAGTTACCTCAGACAGGGCGGCAATCAGCCCCAGCATTTT,CASSYLRQGGNQPQHF
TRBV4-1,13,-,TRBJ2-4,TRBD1,TGCGCCAGCAGCCTCACAGGGGTGGGAATTCAGTACTTC,CASSLTGVGIQYF
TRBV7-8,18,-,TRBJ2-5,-,TGTGCCAGCAGCTTGTCTTTTAACGGGGGAGAGTTCGGGGAGACCCAGTACTTC,CASSLSFNGGEFGETQYF
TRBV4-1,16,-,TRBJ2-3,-,TGCGCCAGCAGCCAAGGGTCTTCAGGCTTTTCAGATACGCAGTATTTT,CASSQGSSGFSDTQYF
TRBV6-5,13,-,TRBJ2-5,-,TGTGCCAGCAGTTACCAGGGGGGAGAGACCCAGTACTTC,CASSYQGGETQYF
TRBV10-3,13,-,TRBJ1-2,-,TGTGCCATCAGTGAGTCGGCAGGGGATGGCTACACCTTC,CAISESAGDGYTF
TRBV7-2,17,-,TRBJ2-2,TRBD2,TGTGCCAGCAGCCTGCCCGGGGCAGCGGGAAGGTACGGGGAGCTGTTTTTT,CASSLPGAAGRYGELFF